What follows are 14 T cell receptor beta chains derived from one specimen sequenced in a study of technical replicates of blood from several donors (dated 2017 in TCRdb). Library prep was done by the immunoSEQ multiplex PCR assay. In TCRdb, the immuneACCESS table is reduced to in-frame sequences with V and J assigned. These tables do not hold every clone; where another copy was compared, an unresolved V gene accounts for under half, and the others remain unexplained. For this sample the table gives fewer than 90,000 clones, of which about 94% were detected only once. The biggest ten clones account for around 0.24% of the sample. The sequenced sample consisted of T cells isolated from PBMCs. These receptors all stem from a human donor in good health.

The CDR3 DNA reads as TGTGCCAGCAGTCTCACAGGGGACGAGCAGTACTTC. Its translation: CASSLTGDEQYF. The chain links TRBV6-5 to TRBJ2-7; 7 bases line up with TRBD1. After removal of 5 bases from V and 5 bases from J, the junction contained 3 bases not matched to a gene. Germline assignment: CDR1 MNHEY and CDR2 SVGAGI. The CDR3 runs 12 residues.

This chain joins TRBV4-1 and TRBJ2-6; 9 positions agree with TRBD2. Looked up from germline, CDR1 is MGHRA and CDR2 is YSYEKL. The CDR3 has 20 residues. The junction had 10 bases not matched to a gene; V was cut back by 1 base and J by 0 bases. DNA of the CDR3: TGCGCCAGCAGCCAAGCCCCCTCCAGCGGGGGGCCCTCTGGGGCCAACGTCCTGACTTTC. It encodes CASSQAPSSGGPSGANVLTF.

CDR3 coding DNA: TGTGCCAGCAGCTTAGGTCTAAGAACAGATACGCAGTATTTT. Translated, it gives CASSLGLRTDTQYF. V is TRBV13 and J is TRBJ2-3; D is unresolved. In germline, CDR1 is PRHDT, CDR2 FYEKMQ (reference sequence). The CDR3 is 14 amino acids. The ends were cut back, 0 bases at V and 3 bases at J, with 7 bases in the middle.

The chain uses TRBV28 and TRBJ1-5; D ambiguous. V lost 6 bases to trimming and J lost 6 bases, with 12 bases between them. Germline loops: CDR1 MDHEN, CDR2 SYDVKM. The CDR3 extends over 13 amino acids. The CDR3, as DNA: TGTGCCAGCAGCTGGGGAGGTACTCAGCCCCAGCATTTT. Residues: CASSWGGTQPQHF.

The V gene is TRBV2, the J gene TRBJ2-3; 8 nucleotides agree with TRBD1. Germline values: CDR1 SNHLY, CDR2 FYNNEI. The junction had 7 bases not matched to a gene; V was cut back by 4 bases and J by 7 bases. The CDR3 consists of 14 residues. The CDR3 nucleotides are TGTGCCAGCAGTGGACAGGGGTTGTTAAATACGCAGTATTTT. Amino acid sequence: CASSGQGLLNTQYF.

The chain has TRBV29-1 and TRBJ2-6; D perhaps matches TRBD1 (6 bases). The CDR3 sequence is 13 residues long. V shed 8 bases and J shed 4 bases, with 12 bases lying between them. Germline CDR1 reads SQVTM; CDR2 reads ANQGSEA. CDR3 sequence (DNA): TGCAGCATCCGACAGGCCGGGGCCAACGTCCTGACTTTC. Translating gives CSIRQAGANVLTF.

The V gene is TRBV9, the J gene TRBJ2-3; D gene uncertain. V was pared by 2 bases and J by 0 bases, with 7 bases between. This CDR3 comprises 14 residues. Germline CDR1 reads SGDLS; CDR2 reads YYNGEE. The CDR3 reads CASSVTPSTDTQYF. The DNA of the CDR3 is TGTGCCAGCAGCGTTACACCTAGCACAGATACGCAGTATTTT.

A remark on this clone: Other DNA sequences of this sample code for an identical CDR3. This sequence joins TRBV9 and TRBJ2-2, with TRBD2 matching over 7 bases. Germline V lookup: CDR1 SGDLS, CDR2 YYNGEE. This CDR3 has 15 amino acids. V shed 4 bases, J shed 1 base, and the junction held 4 bases outside the gene matches. The CDR3 here is CASSPVAGNTGELFF. The CDR3 DNA reads TGTGCCAGCAGCCCAGTAGCGGGGAACACCGGGGAGCTGTTTTTT.

The J gene is TRBJ1-1, the V gene TRBV18; no definite D call. Per the germline V gene, CDR1 is KGHSH and CDR2 is LQKENI. The V gene lost 3 bases and the J gene lost 1 base, with 15 bases spanning the gap. The CDR3 length is 16 residues. DNA of the CDR3: TGTGCCAGCTCACCGATACAGCGGACGCCGAACACTGAAGCTTTCTTT. It specifies CASSPIQRTPNTEAFF.

The chain recombines TRBV5-1 with TRBJ1-1; 7 bases are shared with TRBD1. J gave up 3 bases and V 0 bases, and 2 bases lay outside the gene matches. Germline assignment: CDR1 SGHRS and CDR2 YFSETQ. There are 14 residues in the CDR3. CDR3 sequence: CASSLVTGDTEAFF. The CDR3 region has the DNA TGCGCCAGCAGCTTGGTTACAGGGGACACTGAAGCTTTCTTT.

This clone was detected only a few times. This chain links TRBV11-2 with TRBJ1-4, with 9 bases fitting TRBD1. The CDR3 has 15 amino acids. The V gene's germline CDR1 is SGHAT and CDR2 FQNNGV. V gave up 2 bases and J gave up 5 bases; unmatched junction bases: 3. The CDR3 region has the DNA TGTGCCAGCAGCTTATTCACAGGGGGCAATGAAAAACTGTTTTTT. Protein sequence: CASSLFTGGNEKLFF.

The chain joins TRBV7-6 to TRBJ2-3; 10 bases match TRBD2. Germline CDR1 SGHVS, CDR2 FNYEAQ. The length of the CDR3 is 16 residues. J gave up 0 bases and V 2 bases, and 2 bases lay outside the gene matches. For the CDR3, the DNA is TGTGCCAGCAGCTTACTAGCGGGGGCCAGCACAGATACGCAGTATTTT. This encodes CASSLLAGASTDTQYF.

J is TRBJ1-1 and V is TRBV27, with 7 positions matching TRBD1. Germline loops: CDR1 MNHEY, CDR2 SMNVEV (reference sequence). The V and J ends lost 1 base and 4 bases, in that order; junction bases with no gene match: 3. The CDR3 extends over 14 amino acids. The CDR3 region is CASSLYRGVTEAFF. The CDR3 coding sequence is TGTGCCAGCAGTTTATACAGGGGCGTCACTGAAGCTTTCTTT.

V gene TRBV5-5 combines with J gene TRBJ1-1; unclear D gene. Germline assignment: CDR1 SGHKS and CDR2 YYEKEE (reference sequence). The CDR3 is 15 amino acids. Trimming took off 2 bases at V and 0 bases at J, with 11 bases between the two ends. For the CDR3, the DNA is TGTGCCAGCAGCTTAGGTTTCGGGATGAACACTGAAGCTTTCTTT. Protein: CASSLGFGMNTEAFF. The full variable domain, in which reference TRBV5-5 and TRBJ1-1 provide the parts outside the CDR3, is DAGVTQSPTHLIKTRGQQVTLRCSPISGHKSVSWYQQVLGQGPQFIFQYYEKEERGRGNFPDRFSARQFPNYSSELNVNALLLGDSALYLCASSLGFGMNTEAFFGQGTRLTVV.